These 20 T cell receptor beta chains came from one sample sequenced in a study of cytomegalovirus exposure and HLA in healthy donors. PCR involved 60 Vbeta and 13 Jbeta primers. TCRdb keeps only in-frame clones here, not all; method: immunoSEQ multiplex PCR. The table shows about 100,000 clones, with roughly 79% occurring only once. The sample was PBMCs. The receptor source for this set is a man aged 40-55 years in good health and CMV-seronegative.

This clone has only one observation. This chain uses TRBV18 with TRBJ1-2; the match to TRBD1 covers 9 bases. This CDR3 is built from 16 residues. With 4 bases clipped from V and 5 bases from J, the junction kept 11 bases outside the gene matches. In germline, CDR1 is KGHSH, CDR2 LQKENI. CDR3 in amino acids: CASSLDRGRLLYGYTF. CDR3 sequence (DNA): TGTGCCAGCTCACTGGACAGGGGTCGGCTCCTGTATGGCTACACCTTC.

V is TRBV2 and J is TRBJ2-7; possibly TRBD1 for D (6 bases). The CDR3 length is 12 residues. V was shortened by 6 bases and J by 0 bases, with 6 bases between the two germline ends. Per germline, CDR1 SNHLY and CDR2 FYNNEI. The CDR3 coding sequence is TGTGCCAGCAGACAGGGCTCCTACGAGCAGTACTTC. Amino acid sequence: CASRQGSYEQYF. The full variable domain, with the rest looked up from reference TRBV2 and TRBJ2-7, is EPEVTQTPSHQVTQMGQEVILRCVPISNHLYFYWYRQILGQKVEFLVSFYNNEISEKSEIFDDQFSVERPDGSNFTLKIRSTKLEDSAMYFCASRQGSYEQYFGPGTRLTVT.

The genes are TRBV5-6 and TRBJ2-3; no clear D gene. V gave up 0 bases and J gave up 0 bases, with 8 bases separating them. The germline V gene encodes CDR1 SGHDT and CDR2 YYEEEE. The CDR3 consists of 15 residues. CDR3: CASSLGQWSTDTQYF. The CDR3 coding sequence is TGTGCCAGCAGCTTGGGGCAGTGGAGCACAGATACGCAGTATTTT.

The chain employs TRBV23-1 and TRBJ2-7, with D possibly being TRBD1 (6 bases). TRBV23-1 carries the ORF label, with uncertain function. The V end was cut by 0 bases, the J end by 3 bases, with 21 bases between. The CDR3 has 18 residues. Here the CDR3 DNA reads TGCGCCAGCAGTCAATCAGGGGGTTGCAGGGGCCTTCTCTACGAGCAGTACGTC. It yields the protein CASSQSGGCRGLLYEQYV.

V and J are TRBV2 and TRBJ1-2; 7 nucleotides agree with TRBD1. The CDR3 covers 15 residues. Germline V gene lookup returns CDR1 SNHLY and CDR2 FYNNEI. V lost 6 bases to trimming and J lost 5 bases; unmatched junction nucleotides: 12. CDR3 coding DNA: TGTGCCAGCAGCCCCGGACAGGTCGGGAATTATGGCTACACCTTC. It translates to CASSPGQVGNYGYTF.

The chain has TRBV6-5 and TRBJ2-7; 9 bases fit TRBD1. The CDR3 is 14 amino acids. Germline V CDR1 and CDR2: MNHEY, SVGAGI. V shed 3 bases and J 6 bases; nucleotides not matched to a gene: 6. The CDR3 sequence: CASSYGTGSLEQYF. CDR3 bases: TGTGCCAGCAGTTATGGGACAGGGTCACTCGAGCAGTACTTC.

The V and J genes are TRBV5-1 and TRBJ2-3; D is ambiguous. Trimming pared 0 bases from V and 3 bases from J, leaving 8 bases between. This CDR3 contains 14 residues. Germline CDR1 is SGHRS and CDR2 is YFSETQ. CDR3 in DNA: TGCGCCAGCAGCTTGGATGTGAGGACAGATACGCAGTATTTT. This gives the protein CASSLDVRTDTQYF.

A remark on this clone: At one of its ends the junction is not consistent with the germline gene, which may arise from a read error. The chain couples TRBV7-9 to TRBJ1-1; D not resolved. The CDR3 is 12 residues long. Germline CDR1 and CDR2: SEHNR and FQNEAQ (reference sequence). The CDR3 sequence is CSSSVGETEAFF. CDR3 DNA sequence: TGTTCCAGCAGCGTAGGAGAAACTGAAGCTTTCTTT.

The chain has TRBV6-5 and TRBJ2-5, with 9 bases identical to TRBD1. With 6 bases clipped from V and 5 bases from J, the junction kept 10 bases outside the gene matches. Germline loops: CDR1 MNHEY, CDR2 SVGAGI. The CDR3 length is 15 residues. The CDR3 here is CASRLGQGIPETQYF. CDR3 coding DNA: TGTGCCAGCAGGCTCGGACAGGGGATTCCGGAGACCCAGTACTTC.

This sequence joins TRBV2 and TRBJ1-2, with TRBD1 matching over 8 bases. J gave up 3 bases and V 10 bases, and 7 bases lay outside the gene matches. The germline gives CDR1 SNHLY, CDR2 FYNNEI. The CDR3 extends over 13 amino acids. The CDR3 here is CAIGTGTYYGYTF. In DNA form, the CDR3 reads TGTGCCATAGGGACAGGAACCTACTATGGCTACACCTTC.

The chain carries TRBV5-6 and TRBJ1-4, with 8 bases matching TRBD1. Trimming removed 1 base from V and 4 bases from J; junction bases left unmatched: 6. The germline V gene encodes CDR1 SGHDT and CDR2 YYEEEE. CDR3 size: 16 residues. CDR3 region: CASSLIAGGGNEKLFF. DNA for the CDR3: TGTGCCAGCAGCTTGATCGCAGGGGGCGGTAATGAAAAACTGTTTTTT.

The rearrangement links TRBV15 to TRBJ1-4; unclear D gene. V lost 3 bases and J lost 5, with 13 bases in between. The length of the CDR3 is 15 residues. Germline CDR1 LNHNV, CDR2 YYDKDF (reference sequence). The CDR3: CATSSQYGENEKLFF. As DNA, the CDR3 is TGTGCCACCAGCAGCCAATACGGGGAAAATGAAAAACTGTTTTTT.

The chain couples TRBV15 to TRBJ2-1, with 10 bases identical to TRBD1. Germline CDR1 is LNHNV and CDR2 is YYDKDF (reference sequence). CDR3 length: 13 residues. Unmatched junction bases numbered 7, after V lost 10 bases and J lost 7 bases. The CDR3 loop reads CAIRDRGRNEQFF. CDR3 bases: TGTGCCATCCGGGACAGGGGAAGGAATGAGCAGTTCTTC. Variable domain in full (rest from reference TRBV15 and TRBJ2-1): DAMVIQNPRYQVTQFGKPVTLSCSQTLNHNVMYWYQQKSSQAPKLLFHYYDKDFNNEADTPDNFQSRRPNTSFCFLDIRSPGLGDTAMYLCAIRDRGRNEQFFGPGTRLTVL.

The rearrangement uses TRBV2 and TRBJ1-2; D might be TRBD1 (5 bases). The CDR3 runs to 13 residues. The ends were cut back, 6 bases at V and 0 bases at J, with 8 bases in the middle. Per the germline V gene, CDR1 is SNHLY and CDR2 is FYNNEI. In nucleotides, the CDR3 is TGTGCCAGCAGGCAGGGTCCTAACTATGGCTACACCTTC. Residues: CASRQGPNYGYTF.

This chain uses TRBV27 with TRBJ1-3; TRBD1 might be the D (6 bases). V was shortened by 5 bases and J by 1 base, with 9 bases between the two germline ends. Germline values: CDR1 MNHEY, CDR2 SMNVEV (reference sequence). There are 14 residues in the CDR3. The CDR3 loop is CASSEQGSGNTIYF. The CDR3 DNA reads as TGTGCCAGCAGTGAACAGGGATCTGGAAACACCATATATTTT.

CDR3 nucleotide sequence: TGTGCCAGCTCCGGGGACAGGACCTATGAAAAACTGTTTTTT. This sequence encodes CASSGDRTYEKLFF. The V and J genes are TRBV18 and TRBJ1-4; 8 nucleotides line up with TRBD1. Looked up from germline, CDR1 is KGHSH and CDR2 is LQKENI. The CDR3 extends over 14 amino acids. V lost 6 bases, J lost 6 bases, and 6 bases stayed unmatched.

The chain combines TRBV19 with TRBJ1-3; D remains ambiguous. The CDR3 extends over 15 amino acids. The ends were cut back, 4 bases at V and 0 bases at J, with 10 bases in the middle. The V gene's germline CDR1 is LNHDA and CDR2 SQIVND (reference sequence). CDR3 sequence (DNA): TGTGCCAGTAGTAAGGAGCGTATCTCTGGAAACACCATATATTTT. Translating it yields CASSKERISGNTIYF.

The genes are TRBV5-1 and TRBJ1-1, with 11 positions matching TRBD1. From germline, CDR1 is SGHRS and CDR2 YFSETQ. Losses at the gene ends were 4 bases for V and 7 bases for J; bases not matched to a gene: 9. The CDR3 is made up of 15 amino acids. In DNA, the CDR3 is TGCGCCAGCAGCCCCCCGGGACAGGGGGGTGTTGAAGCTTTCTTT. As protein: CASSPPGQGGVEAFF.

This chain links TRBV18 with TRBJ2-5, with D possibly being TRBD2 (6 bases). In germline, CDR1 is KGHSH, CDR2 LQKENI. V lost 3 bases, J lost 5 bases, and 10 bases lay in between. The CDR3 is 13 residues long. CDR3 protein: CASSPSGEETQYF. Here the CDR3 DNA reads TGTGCCAGCTCACCCTCGGGGGAGGAGACCCAGTACTTC.

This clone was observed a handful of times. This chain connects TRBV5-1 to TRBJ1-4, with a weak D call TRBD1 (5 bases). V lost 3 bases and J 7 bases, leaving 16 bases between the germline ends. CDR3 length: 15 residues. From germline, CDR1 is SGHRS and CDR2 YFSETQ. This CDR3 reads CASSSSDSLGEKLFF. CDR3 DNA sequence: TGCGCCAGCAGCTCCTCAGACAGTTTAGGTGAAAAACTGTTTTTT.